Each of the 24 T cell receptor beta chains below was sequenced from the same sample in a study of blood T cells in healthy people across ages. Alongside a J-beta primer mix, a sample-barcoded 5' primer served in a second PCR lasting 7 to 11 cycles. TCRdb called the 5' RACE reads again in MiXCR, with one record for every CDR3 protein. The table has about 780,000 distinct CDR3 sequences, about 26% seen once; the top ten hold about 3%. These data also formed part of another study, on T cells of mothers and their children.

Sequences were obtained from blood. The receptors shown here come from a boy under 18 in good health.

This clonotype was seen a handful of times. The J gene is TRBJ2-5, the V gene TRBV7-2; D call uncertain. This CDR3 comprises 13 residues. Per germline, CDR1 SGHTA and CDR2 FQGNSA. Trimming stripped 1 base from V and 3 bases from J, with 6 bases between. The CDR3 DNA sequence: TGTGCCAGCAGCTTAGAACGAAAAGAGACCCAGTACTTC. This encodes CASSLERKETQYF.

This clonotype has a count of ten or more. J is TRBJ2-1 and V is TRBV12-3 or TRBV12-4; D gene ambiguous. V was pared by 6 bases and J by 6 bases, with 6 bases between. The CDR3 loop spans 11 amino acids. The CDR3 here is CASSFSNEQFF. CDR3 nucleotide sequence: TGTGCCAGCAGCTTTAGCAATGAGCAGTTCTTC.

The V gene is TRBV7-3, the J gene TRBJ2-1; D possibly corresponds to TRBD2 (7 bases). The CDR3 loop spans 16 amino acids. With 4 bases removed from V and 0 bases from J, the gap between germline ends came to 13 bases. Germline-derived CDR1 and CDR2 are SGHTA and FQGTGA. The CDR3 reads CASSSRGGSSYNEQFF. The CDR3 bases are TGTGCCAGCAGCTCTAGGGGGGGGAGCTCCTACAATGAGCAGTTCTTC.

The genes are TRBV9 and TRBJ1-6; no definite D call. V shed 1 base and J shed 7 bases, with 9 bases lying between them. Germline V lookup: CDR1 SGDLS, CDR2 YYNGEE. This CDR3 has 14 amino acids. This chain's CDR3 is CASSVRAGNSPLHF. CDR3 nucleotide sequence: TGTGCCAGCAGCGTACGGGCGGGAAATTCACCCCTCCACTTT.

This clonotype was seen repeatedly, ten times or more. The gene calls are TRBV5-1 and TRBJ2-5, with D uncertain. Germline V gene sequence: CDR1 SGHRS, CDR2 YFSETQ. Trimming cost V 3 bases and J 5 bases, with 11 bases left between them. The CDR3 extends over 13 amino acids. CDR3 bases: TGCGCCAGCAGCTCCCGAGGCAAGGAGACCCAGTACTTC. Its translation is CASSSRGKETQYF.

J is TRBJ2-5 and V is TRBV12-5; TRBD1 might be the D (6 bases). CDR1 and CDR2 from the germline V gene are LGHNT and FRNRAP. The CDR3 runs to 15 residues. V dropped 7 bases and J dropped 4 bases, with 19 bases sitting between them. The CDR3 DNA follows: TGTGCTAGTGCCGGACCAGGGGTTGGGGCAGAGACCCAGTACTTC. Translating it yields CASAGPGVGAETQYF.

The rearrangement joins TRBV7-3 to TRBJ2-5, with D uncertain. V lost 2 bases and J lost 5, with 15 bases in between. The germline V gene has CDR1 SGHTA and CDR2 FQGTGA. This CDR3 has 15 amino acids. As DNA, the CDR3 is TGTGCCAGCAGCTTAGAACCGACGGGTAGTGAGACCCAGTACTTC. It encodes CASSLEPTGSETQYF. The variable domain in full, completed from reference TRBV7-3 and TRBJ2-5, reads GAGVSQTPSNKVTEKGKYVELRCDPISGHTALYWYRQSLGQGPEFLIYFQGTGAADDSGLPNDRFFAVRPEGSVSTLKIQRTERGDSAVYLCASSLEPTGSETQYFGPGTRLLVL.

The genes are TRBV29-1 and TRBJ1-1, with D unresolved. CDR1 and CDR2 from the germline V gene are SQVTM and ANQGSEA. V lost 7 bases and J lost 8, with 14 bases in between. This CDR3 has 11 amino acids. The CDR3, as DNA: TGCAGCGGGACTGGGGTATCCGAAGCTTTCTTT. As protein: CSGTGVSEAFF.

The gene calls are TRBV7-9 and TRBJ1-1, with 9 bases fitting TRBD1. This CDR3 has 16 amino acids. The trim removed 3 bases at V and 5 bases at J, leaving 10 bases unmatched. Germline CDR1 SEHNR, CDR2 FQNEAQ (reference sequence). In DNA form, the CDR3 reads TGTGCCAGCAGCTTCCCTAGGGACAGGGTCGGAACTGAAGCTTTCTTT. It is translated as CASSFPRDRVGTEAFF.

There are many counts of this clonotype. The chain joins TRBV12-3 or TRBV12-4 to TRBJ1-4; the match to TRBD1 covers 8 bases. V was pared by 6 bases and J by 4 bases, with 4 bases of the junction left unmatched. This CDR3 has 14 residues. The CDR3 region has the DNA TGTGCCAGCAGCTTGGGACAGGATAATGAAAAACTGTTTTTT. Its protein is CASSLGQDNEKLFF.

This clonotype showed up just a few times. The V gene is TRBV28, the J gene TRBJ1-4; D unclear. The germline V gene encodes CDR1 MDHEN and CDR2 SYDVKM. This CDR3 region has 12 residues. V lost 10 bases to trimming and J lost 7 bases, with 13 bases between them. The CDR3 region is CATSRRGEKLFF. As DNA, the CDR3 is TGTGCCACCTCCCGGCGTGGTGAAAAACTGTTTTTT.

The rearrangement links TRBV9 to TRBJ2-3; D is uncertain. Germline V gene lookup returns CDR1 SGDLS and CDR2 YYNGEE. This CDR3 contains 13 residues. V was clipped by 0 bases and J by 3 bases, with 5 bases between them. CDR3 sequence reads: CASSVGLTDTQYF. DNA for the CDR3: TGTGCCAGCAGCGTAGGGCTGACAGATACGCAGTATTTT.

This clonotype was observed a handful of times. The rearrangement uses TRBV6-6 and TRBJ2-3; 7 nucleotides align to TRBD2. This CDR3 region has 15 residues. V dropped 2 bases and J dropped 11; count of bases not matched to a gene: 13. Germline V gene sequence: CDR1 MNHNY, CDR2 SVGAGI (reference sequence). The CDR3 sequence is CASSYPQTSGAKQYF. The DNA of the CDR3 is TGTGCCAGCAGTTACCCTCAAACGAGCGGGGCAAAGCAGTATTTT.

This clonotype was recorded a few times. The gene calls are TRBV20-1 and TRBJ2-1; TRBD2 matches 8 bases. With 4 bases clipped from V and 5 bases from J, the junction kept 22 bases outside the gene matches. This CDR3 is 19 amino acids long. Germline CDR1 DFQATT, CDR2 SNEGSKA (reference sequence). CDR3 loop: CSATLHRQRGRTLDNEQFF. The CDR3 DNA reads TGCAGTGCTACCCTACATCGCCAGCGGGGGAGAACCTTGGACAATGAGCAGTTCTTC.

The genes are TRBV10-3 and TRBJ2-2; 7 bases line up with TRBD1. Germline V lookup: CDR1 ENHRY, CDR2 SYGVKD. The V gene end was trimmed by 6 bases and the J gene end by 8 bases; junction bases not matched to a gene: 6. The CDR3 is 13 amino acids. The DNA of the CDR3 is TGTGCCATCAGCGGACAGGTGCGGGGGGAGCTGTTTTTT. It encodes CAISGQVRGELFF.

This clonotype was counted many times. This rearrangement joins TRBV7-9 to TRBJ2-5; 9 nucleotides align to TRBD1. Losses at the gene ends were 4 bases for V and 13 bases for J; bases not matched to a gene: 7. Germline V lookup: CDR1 SEHNR, CDR2 FQNEAQ (reference sequence). This CDR3 comprises 12 residues. CDR3 loop: CASSYAGTGWYF. The DNA for the CDR3 is TGTGCCAGCAGCTACGCCGGGACAGGGTGGTACTTC. Variable domain in full (rest from reference TRBV7-9 and TRBJ2-5): DTGVSQNPRHKITKRGQNVTFRCDPISEHNRLYWYRQTLGQGPEFLTYFQNEAQLEKSRLLSDRFSAERPKGSFSTLEIQRTEQGDSAMYLCASSYAGTGWYFGPGTRLLVL.

This clonotype has a handful of counts. CDR3 DNA sequence: TGTGCCAGCAGCTCCCGACTCCCAGATACGCAGTATTTT. Translating it yields CASSSRLPDTQYF. The chain uses TRBV7-2 and TRBJ2-3, with unresolved D. The CDR3 is 13 amino acids. Trimming removed 4 bases at V and 4 bases at J, with 9 bases between. CDR1 and CDR2 from the germline V gene are SGHTA and FQGNSA.

V is TRBV5-4 and J is TRBJ2-5, with TRBD2 matching 9 bases. The DNA end favors TRBJ2-7, so the J call may be wrong. Germline values: CDR1 SGHNT, CDR2 YYREEE (reference sequence). The CDR3 is 15 residues long. CDR3 amino acids: CASSLKTSGAYEQYF. CDR3 in DNA: TGTGCCAGCAGCTTGAAGACTAGCGGCGCCTACGAGCAGTACTTC.

The table lists this clonotype with a few counts. The J gene is TRBJ2-5, the V gene TRBV29-1, with 15 positions matching TRBD2. The J call may not be correct, given that the DNA end is closer to TRBJ2-1. Germline CDR1 and CDR2: SQVTM and ANQGSEA. CDR3 length: 15 amino acids. The CDR3 DNA reads as TGCAGCGTCCGCCGGACTAGCGGGAGGGTCGAAGAGCAGTTCTTC. Residues: CSVRRTSGRVEEQFF.

The table lists this clonotype with a few counts. V gene TRBV4-1 combines with J gene TRBJ2-7; D might be TRBD1 (6 bases). This CDR3 is built from 12 residues. Germline CDR1 and CDR2: MGHRA and YSYEKL. V was cut by 0 bases and J by 7 bases, with 7 bases left in between. For the CDR3, the DNA is TGCGCCAGCAGCCAAGAAAGGGGGGAGCAGTACTTC. This codes for CASSQERGEQYF.

The V and J genes are TRBV11-2 and TRBJ2-5, with D unclear. CDR1 and CDR2 from the germline V gene are SGHAT and FQNNGV. Trimming pared 2 bases from V and 11 bases from J, leaving 9 bases between. This CDR3 spans 11 amino acids. CDR3 protein: CASSLSNSQYF. The CDR3 nucleotides are TGTGCCAGCAGCTTATCGAACTCGCAGTACTTC.

A few counts support this clonotype. V is TRBV11-2 and J is TRBJ2-7, with TRBD2 identical over 8 bases. The last part of the DNA fits TRBJ2-5 better; the J call may be wrong. CDR1 and CDR2 (germline): SGHAT, FQNNGV. The CDR3 spans 15 residues. As DNA, the CDR3 is TGTGCCAGCAGCCGGGTCGGGACTAGTGAGGAGACCCAGTACTTC. Translated: CASSRVGTSEETQYF.

This chain joins TRBV11-2 and TRBJ1-2; D not certain. The V gene lost 5 bases and the J gene lost 0 bases, with 22 bases spanning the gap. Germline CDR1 SGHAT, CDR2 FQNNGV. The CDR3 totals 18 residues. This chain's CDR3 is CASSLSREGRGANYGYTF. The CDR3 nucleotides are TGTGCCAGCAGCCTCAGTCGGGAAGGCCGGGGAGCTAACTATGGCTACACCTTC. Looking up the rest from reference TRBV11-2 and TRBJ1-2 gives the full variable domain: EAGVAQSPRYKIIEKRQSVAFWCNPISGHATLYWYQQILGQGPKLLIQFQNNGVVDDSQLPKDRFSAERLKGVDSTLKIQPAKLEDSAVYLCASSLSREGRGANYGYTFGSGTRLTVV.

The V and J genes are TRBV27 and TRBJ2-1, with 11 bases that match TRBD2. V shed 5 bases and J 4 bases; nucleotides not matched to a gene: 4. The germline gives CDR1 MNHEY, CDR2 SMNVEV (reference sequence). The CDR3 is made up of 15 amino acids. The CDR3 nucleotides are TGTGCCAGCAGTGGCCTAGCGGGGGGTTACAATGAGCAGTTCTTC. This sequence encodes CASSGLAGGYNEQFF.